This T cell receptor beta chain was captured by sequencing in a study of CDR3 diversity in severe acne. The CDR3 covers 14 residues. CDR1 and CDR2 (germline): LNHDA, SQIVND (reference sequence). TCRdb called the PCR reads again in MiXCR, with one record for every CDR3 protein. The data contain more than 80,000 distinct CDR3 sequences, around 54% of them seen just once; the ten biggest clones take up roughly 12%. Concerning this clonotype: Since a much larger clone is just one base distant, this may be a read error.

The clonotype originates from a male donor with severe acne vulgaris. The rearrangement uses TRBV19 and TRBJ2-2; D might be TRBD2 (5 bases). The material sequenced was blood. The CDR3 region is CASRDVENTGELVF. Written as DNA, the CDR3 is TGTGCCAGTAGAGACGTGGAGAACACCGGGGAGCTGGTTTTT. Together with reference TRBV19 and TRBJ2-2, the CDR3 gives the full variable domain: DGGITQSPKYLFRKEGQNVTLSCEQNLNHDAMYWYRQDPGQGLRLIYYSQIVNDFQKGDIAEGYSVSREKKESFPLTVTSAQKNPTAFYLCASRDVENTGELVFGEGSRLTVL.